The clone carrying this T cell receptor beta chain appeared a few times. Being one base from a much bigger clone, this may be a read error. The data were obtained in a study of T cells in Graves' hyperthyroidism and ophthalmopathy. TCR beta CDR3 regions were amplified from RNA transcripts. With the HTBI primer set, the TCR CDR3 went through a first round of RT-PCR. TCRdb independently ran MiXCR on the multiplex PCR reads; one entry per CDR3 protein. The sample yields roughly 360,000 distinct CDR3 sequences, roughly 13% seen once. This CDR3 comprises 14 residues. Germline V gene lookup returns CDR1 GTSNPN and CDR2 SVGIG (reference sequence). V lost 5 bases and J lost 2, with 16 bases in between.

Sequencing was done on a sample of blood. The chain links TRBV30 to TRBJ2-7; D may correspond to TRBD1 or TRBD2 (5 bases each). The TCR was taken from a man under 40 with Graves' hyperthyroidism that later progressed to Graves' ophthalmopathy. This CDR3 reads CAWGAGTVTYEQYF. The CDR3 DNA is TGTGCCTGGGGTGCCGGGACGGTCACCTACGAGCAGTACTTC. Based on the CDR3 plus reference TRBV30 and TRBJ2-7, the full variable domain is SQTIHQWPATLVQPVGSPLSLECTVEGTSNPNLYWYRQAAGRGLQLLFYSVGIGQISSEVPQNLSASRPQDRQFILSSKKLLLSDSGFYLCAWGAGTVTYEQYFGPGTRLTVT.